The following is a T cell receptor (beta chain) sequence with its context. This specimen belongs to a study of blood T cell repertoires in COVID-19. Background on the study: Italy, Spain and the United States were the sources of the convalescent and acute COVID-19 samples. PBMCs, B-cell-depleted T cells, or T cells were the source of the cDNA or gDNA that made up the material.

Residents of 20 to 25 US areas, aged about 18 to 89 years, made up the participants. Categorization into cohorts depended on clinical history that participants reported. Method: immunoSEQ multiplex PCR; TCRdb's copy keeps in-frame clones and lacks some. Among around 78,000 clones listed, more than 85% were seen once. Material for sequencing was PBMCs or T cells enriched from blood (not recorded which). The source is a woman in her 50s with acute COVID-19.

The chain's CDR3 is CASSEATSADTQYF. Here the CDR3 DNA reads TGTGCCAGCAGTGAAGCAACTAGCGCAGATACGCAGTATTTT. The gene calls are TRBV6-1 and TRBJ2-3, with TRBD2 matching 7 bases. The junction had 1 base not matched to a gene; V was cut back by 0 bases and J by 4 bases. CDR3 length equals 14 residues. CDR1 MNHNS and CDR2 SASEGT come from the germline V gene.